The 9 T cell receptor beta chains in this list originate from one sample, sequenced in a study of T cell responses to AZD1222 COVID-19 vaccine. Profiled with immunoSEQ multiplex PCR; TCRdb holds only in-frame clones, not every one. The sample has about 83,000 clones, approximately 88% seen once. The sample consisted of peripheral blood, taken on day 0 of MenACWY control vaccination. The receptor set was obtained from an adult in good health.

The genes are TRBV7-2 and TRBJ2-2; the match to TRBD1 covers 7 bases. Losses at the gene ends were 3 bases for V and 6 bases for J; bases not matched to a gene: 13. This CDR3 has 17 amino acids. The V gene's germline CDR1 is SGHTA and CDR2 FQGNSA. CDR3 protein: CASSFRYDRVGSGELFF. In nucleotides, the CDR3 is TGTGCCAGCAGCTTTCGGTACGACAGGGTCGGGTCCGGGGAGCTGTTTTTT.

V usage is TRBV6-1 and J usage is TRBJ2-1; D gene unclear. The germline CDR1 and CDR2 sequences are MNHNS and SASEGT. There are 12 residues in the CDR3. V was pared by 1 base and J by 10 bases, with 8 bases between. The DNA for the CDR3 is TGTGCCAGCAGTGAAGGGCCAAGGGAGCAGTTCTTC. Its protein product is CASSEGPREQFF.

The chain carries TRBV19 and TRBJ1-3, with a tentative D call TRBD1 (5 bases). The germline V and J ends were trimmed by 3 bases and 0 bases, with 9 bases remaining between them. In germline, CDR1 is LNHDA, CDR2 SQIVND (reference sequence). The CDR3 spans 15 residues. The CDR3 loop is CASSMNRFSGNTIYF. CDR3 in DNA: TGTGCCAGTAGTATGAACAGGTTCTCTGGAAACACCATATATTTT.

V gene TRBV5-4 combines with J gene TRBJ2-7, with D perhaps TRBD1 or TRBD2 (5 bases each). CDR3 length: 16 amino acids. CDR1 is SGHNT, CDR2 YYREEE, per germline (reference sequence). Between the trimmed V and J ends, which lost 4 bases and 0 bases, there was a span of 17 bases. CDR3 residues: CASSGGGDRSSYEQYF. The CDR3 nucleotides are TGTGCCAGCAGCGGGGGTGGGGACCGCAGCTCCTACGAGCAGTACTTC.

This rearrangement joins TRBV9 to TRBJ2-5; possibly TRBD2 for D (5 bases). Between the trimmed V and J ends, which lost 3 bases and 4 bases, there was a span of 13 bases. The CDR3 consists of 14 residues. The germline V gene encodes CDR1 SGDLS and CDR2 YYNGEE. DNA of the CDR3: TGTGCCAGCAGCGCCCGGGATTGGCGAGAGACCCAGTACTTC. Encoded protein: CASSARDWRETQYF.

The genes are TRBV19 and TRBJ1-2; D unclear. The germline V gene has CDR1 LNHDA and CDR2 SQIVND (reference sequence). This CDR3 has 14 residues. V lost 7 bases to trimming and J lost 4 bases, with 16 bases between them. CDR3 sequence (DNA): TGTGCCAGTACACCAATTCGGGGTACCTATGGCTACACCTTC. Translated, it gives CASTPIRGTYGYTF.

This chain uses TRBV28 with TRBJ1-5; D gene ambiguous. Trimming stripped 7 bases from V and 0 bases from J, with 4 bases between. The CDR3 is 12 amino acids. Per germline, CDR1 MDHEN and CDR2 SYDVKM. The CDR3 here is CASTSSNQPQHF. The CDR3 DNA reads as TGTGCCAGCACGAGTAGCAATCAGCCCCAGCATTTT.

This chain uses TRBV3-1 (or the pseudogene TRBV3-2) with TRBJ2-7; 9 nucleotides align to TRBD2. The CDR3 covers 15 residues. V gave up 2 bases and J gave up 3 bases; unmatched junction bases: 5. Germline lookup yields CDR1 LGHDT and CDR2 YNNKEL (reference sequence). The CDR3 spells CASSQQAGGFYEQYF. The CDR3 DNA reads TGTGCCAGCAGCCAACAAGCGGGAGGATTCTACGAGCAGTACTTC.

V is TRBV7-9 and J is TRBJ1-1, with D unresolved. The CDR3 loop spans 13 amino acids. Between the trimmed V and J ends, which lost 2 bases and 5 bases, there was a span of 9 bases. Germline V gene lookup returns CDR1 SEHNR and CDR2 FQNEAQ (reference sequence). The CDR3 sequence is CASSLSVGTEAFF. The CDR3 DNA reads as TGTGCCAGCAGCTTAAGTGTAGGAACTGAAGCTTTCTTT.